This TCR beta chain is from a study of cytomegalovirus exposure and HLA in healthy donors. The wider study: Early release data held 75 million to 90 million unique TCRs from HLA-typed donors. The study, taken as a whole, reports: Analysis was carried out at a later point, and it linked a missense DCLRE1C variant to TCR beta V- and J-gene trimming. The only immune exposure information that was available was CMV serostatus.

In germline, CDR1 is SNHLY, CDR2 FYNNEI. The CDR3 consists of 14 residues. V dropped 6 bases and J dropped 2 bases, with 14 bases sitting between them. PCR primers comprised 60 Vbeta and 13 Jbeta primers. As originally analysed: Counted up in a later analysis, unique TCR beta chains came to approximately 83 million, with around 9.9 million shared. Assay used: immunoSEQ multiplex PCR; TCRdb lists only in-frame clones, some missing. Clone size and V and J calls were adopted from that table, with D and trimming inferred from the DNA. The data hold more than 110,000 clones, with 73% observed a single time. To note about this clone: Antigen: not known.

V is TRBV2 and J is TRBJ2-7; the D gene is possibly TRBD1 (5 bases). The receptor was derived from a human donor in good health. Sequences were obtained from PBMCs. The CDR3 reads CASRPDSYPYEQYF. CDR3 bases: TGTGCCAGCAGGCCCGACAGCTACCCCTACGAGCAGTACTTC.